A selection of T cell receptor beta chains follows, all from one sample in a study of OX40 agonist ivuxolimab in advanced cancers. Sequencing was performed with immunoSEQ multiplex PCR; in TCRdb, only in-frame clones are kept and a portion is missing. This table holds about 96,000 clones, about 90% found once. Sequenced here: CD4+ or CD8+ T cells sorted from blood, sampled in a trial of the OX40 agonist ivuxolimab. The source is an adult with an advanced solid tumor such as melanoma, head and neck, liver or kidney cancer. Each CDR3 is given with its conserved first and last residue. The D gene is left open where the match is weak. Clone size is given for some rows only: seen once, a few or many times, or a class if the clone is expanded.

j_gene | d_gene | v_gene | len | abundance | CDR3aa | CDR3nt
TRBJ2-1 | NA | TRBV6-5 | 15 | NA | CASSRLRVSYNEQFF | TGTGCCAGCAGCCGACTTAGGGTCTCCTACAATGAGCAGTTCTTC
TRBJ1-2 | NA | TRBV11-3 | 13 | NA | CASSPQENYGYTF | TGTGCCAGCAGCCCGCAGGAAAACTATGGCTACACCTTC
TRBJ1-1 | NA | TRBV7-9 | 14 | NA | CASGPGGSNTEAFF | TGTGCCAGCGGACCCGGGGGCAGCAACACTGAAGCTTTCTTT
TRBJ1-2 | NA | TRBV11-2 | 14 | NA | CASSLGQRMYGYTF | TGTGCCAGCAGCTTAGGACAGCGAATGTATGGCTACACCTTC
TRBJ2-3 | TRBD1 | TRBV29-1 | 14 | NA | CSVADRDNTDTQYF | TGCAGCGTTGCTGACAGGGATAATACAGATACGCAGTATTTT
TRBJ1-2 | NA | TRBV15 | 13 | NA | CATSRDRQYGYTF | TGTGCCACCAGCAGAGACAGGCAATATGGCTACACCTTC
TRBJ2-5 | TRBD1 | TRBV9 | 15 | NA | CASSTRDRVRETQYF | TGTGCCAGCAGCACCCGGGACAGGGTAAGGGAGACCCAGTACTTC
TRBJ2-1 | NA | TRBV11-3 | 12 | NA | CASNGRDNEQFF | TGTGCCAGCAACGGACGGGACAATGAGCAGTTCTTC
TRBJ2-7 | NA | TRBV4-1 | 16 | once | CASSQEAGQSSYEQYF | TGCGCCAGCAGCCAAGAGGCTGGACAGAGTTCCTACGAGCAGTACTTC
TRBJ1-1 | NA | TRBV6-4 | 12 | NA | CASSDSAGRAFF | TGTGCCAGCAGTGACTCGGCAGGGAGAGCTTTCTTT
TRBJ1-1 | NA | TRBV6-4 | 13 | NA | CASSSTLNTEAFF | TGTGCCAGCAGTTCCACACTGAACACTGAAGCTTTCTTT
TRBJ2-1 | TRBD2 | TRBV6-6 | 14 | NA | CASKRLAASNEQFF | TGTGCCAGCAAGCGACTAGCGGCCTCTAATGAGCAGTTCTTC
TRBJ2-2 | NA | TRBV28 | 15 | NA | CASSLWDTNTGELFF | TGTGCCAGCAGTTTGTGGGACACCAACACCGGGGAGCTGTTTTTT
TRBJ2-1 | TRBD1 | TRBV11-2 | 17 | NA | CASSKRTGGAEYNEQFF | TGTGCCAGCAGCAAGCGGACAGGGGGTGCCGAATACAATGAGCAGTTCTTC
TRBJ1-1 | NA | TRBV30 | 12 | NA | CAWRQLNTEAFF | TGTGCCTGGAGACAGTTGAACACTGAAGCTTTCTTT
TRBJ2-3 | NA | TRBV18 | 16 | NA | CASSPPIGFGTDTQYF | TGTGCCAGCTCACCACCAATAGGCTTTGGCACAGATACGCAGTATTTT
TRBJ1-2 | NA | TRBV5-5 | 13 | NA | CASSFTGYYGYTF | TGTGCCAGCAGCTTTACAGGATATTATGGCTACACCTTC
TRBJ2-6 | NA | TRBV27 | 18 | NA | CASSLGAGVGSGANVLTF | TGTGCCAGCAGTTTAGGGGCAGGGGTAGGGTCTGGGGCCAACGTCCTGACTTTC
TRBJ1-2 | NA | TRBV5-4 | 17 | NA | CASSLGGQGKLNYGYTF | TGTGCCAGCAGCTTGGGGGGACAAGGCAAACTGAACTATGGCTACACCTTC
TRBJ2-7 | TRBD1 | TRBV5-1 | 15 | NA | CASSLWGQGTHEQYF | TGCGCCAGCAGCTTGTGGGGACAGGGGACCCACGAGCAGTACTTC
TRBJ2-7 | TRBD2 | TRBV2 | 17 | NA | CASKGLLKGLADYEQYF | TGTGCCAGCAAGGGACTCCTTAAAGGACTAGCGGACTACGAGCAGTACTTC
TRBJ2-1 | NA | TRBV7-6 | 20 | NA | CASSAGGVGPGRGSYNEQFF | TGTGCCAGCAGCGCCGGTGGTGTGGGTCCCGGGCGGGGAAGCTACAATGAGCAGTTCTTC
TRBJ1-2 | TRBD1 | TRBV5-1 | 15 | NA | CASSLTTGTYYGYTF | TGCGCCAGCAGCCTAACGACAGGGACCTACTATGGCTACACCTTC
TRBJ1-4 | TRBD1 | TRBV5-4 | 17 | NA | CASSLFLTGTANEKLFF | TGTGCCAGCAGCTTGTTTCTGACCGGGACAGCTAATGAAAAACTGTTTTTT
TRBJ2-2 | NA | TRBV28 | 16 | NA | CASSLVLPGAPGELFF | TGTGCCAGCAGTTTAGTGTTGCCAGGGGCCCCCGGGGAGCTGTTTTTT
TRBJ2-1 | NA | TRBV4-3 | 12 | NA | CAAGRDYNEQFF | TGCGCCGCCGGGAGAGACTACAATGAGCAGTTCTTC
TRBJ2-7 | TRBD1 | TRBV5-6 | 16 | NA | CASSPSGTGGLYEQYF | TGTGCCAGCAGCCCCTCCGGGACAGGGGGCCTCTACGAGCAGTACTTC
TRBJ1-6 | NA | TRBV11-2 | 12 | NA | CASSPVNSPLHF | TGTGCCAGCAGCCCCGTTAATTCACCCCTCCACTTT
TRBJ2-7 | NA | TRBV6-5 | 15 | NA | CASSYSWREDYEQYF | TGTGCCAGCAGTTACTCGTGGAGGGAGGACTACGAGCAGTACTTC
TRBJ1-2 | NA | TRBV19 | 15 | NA | CASSLSSGTNYGYTF | TGTGCCAGTAGTTTATCTTCCGGGACGAATTATGGCTACACCTTC
TRBJ2-7 | NA | TRBV7-3 | 15 | NA | CASRIGGGDGYEQYF | TGTGCCAGCAGAATAGGCGGTGGGGACGGCTACGAGCAGTACTTC
TRBJ2-1 | TRBD2 | TRBV5-4 | 17 | once | CASSSAFGTSVRVEQFF | TGTGCCAGCAGCTCCGCATTTGGGACTAGCGTTAGGGTTGAGCAGTTCTTC
TRBJ2-1 | NA | TRBV11-2 | 13 | NA | CASSNRTSYEQFF | TGTGCCAGCAGCAATAGGACAAGCTATGAGCAGTTCTTC
TRBJ2-1 | TRBD2 | TRBV7-2 | 15 | NA | CATSGRRSSYNEQFF | TGTGCCACCAGCGGGAGACGCAGCTCCTACAATGAGCAGTTCTTC